This TCR beta chain was sequenced in a study of cytomegalovirus exposure and HLA in healthy donors. Background on the study: Caucasian-associated ancestry cluster membership applied to about 77% of approximately 420 genotyped donors. General study results and limits: Within a later analysis, the majority of CMV-associated TCR beta chains appeared HLA-restricted.

About this clone: Antigen: not known.

This CDR3 region has 14 residues. The V and J ends lost 5 bases and 3 bases, in that order; junction bases with no gene match: 4. Germline V gene lookup returns CDR1 SGHTA and CDR2 FQGNSA. The PCR made use of 60 Vbeta and 13 Jbeta primers. Produced via immunoSEQ multiplex PCR; TCRdb's table is partial and in-frame only. In the table there are 97,000 or so clones, approximately 71% of which are singletons. The sequenced sample consisted of PBMCs. This sequence joins TRBV7-2 and TRBJ2-7; 10 nucleotides align to TRBD2. This clonotype originated in a male donor in good health and CMV-seropositive. CDR3 sequence reads: CASSLGTSDYEQYF. CDR3 DNA: TGTGCCAGCAGCCTAGGGACTAGCGACTACGAGCAGTACTTC.